The next 14 T cell receptor beta chains were all read from a single sample in a study of long-term antiretroviral therapy in people with HIV. At survey level, the immunoSEQ assay was run in its v3.0 version. Only in-frame clones appear in the TCRdb table, and some are missing; sequencing was by immunoSEQ multiplex PCR. The sample includes tens of thousands of clones, over 80% seen only once; the top ten take roughly 15%. The sequencing used unsorted PBMCs, collected around 4.3 years after starting antiretroviral therapy. The receptors come from a man aged 25-45 years with HIV.

The chain uses TRBV27 and TRBJ1-1; TRBD1 is a possible D gene (5 bases). This CDR3 has 13 amino acids. In germline, CDR1 is MNHEY, CDR2 SMNVEV (reference sequence). The V end was cut by 2 bases, the J end by 11 bases, with 15 bases between. The CDR3 is CASSLGGVRGAFF. In DNA form, the CDR3 reads TGTGCCAGCAGTTTAGGAGGGGTACGGGGGGCTTTCTTT.

This chain joins TRBV25-1 and TRBJ2-5; TRBD2 agrees at 7 bases. The germline V gene encodes CDR1 MGHDK and CDR2 SYGVNS. This CDR3 region has 14 residues. V shed 9 bases and J 5 bases; nucleotides not matched to a gene: 12. CDR3 sequence reads: CASQWEGTVETQYF. The CDR3 DNA follows: TGTGCCAGTCAGTGGGAGGGCACCGTGGAGACCCAGTACTTC. Full variable domain (outside the CDR3, taken from reference TRBV25-1 and TRBJ2-5): EADIYQTPRYLVIGTGKKITLECSQTMGHDKMYWYQQDPGMELHLIHYSYGVNSTEKGDLSSESTVSRIRTEHFPLTLESARPSHTSQYLCASQWEGTVETQYFGPGTRLLVL.

V usage is TRBV7-9 and J usage is TRBJ1-1, with a possible D match to TRBD1 (6 bases). This CDR3 spans 15 amino acids. From germline, CDR1 is SEHNR and CDR2 FQNEAQ (reference sequence). V dropped 1 base and J dropped 1 base, with 10 bases sitting between them. The CDR3 DNA reads as TGTGCCAGCAGCTTAGGACAGGCCCAGAACACTGAAGCTTTCTTT. Encoded protein: CASSLGQAQNTEAFF. Based on the CDR3 plus reference TRBV7-9 and TRBJ1-1, the full variable domain is DTGVSQNPRHKITKRGQNVTFRCDPISEHNRLYWYRQTLGQGPEFLTYFQNEAQLEKSRLLSDRFSAERPKGSFSTLEIQRTEQGDSAMYLCASSLGQAQNTEAFFGQGTRLTVV.

The genes are TRBV11-2 and TRBJ2-3; 10 bases line up with TRBD1. V shed 7 bases, J shed 5 bases, and the junction held 9 bases outside the gene matches. There are 15 residues in the CDR3. Germline CDR1 SGHAT, CDR2 FQNNGV. CDR3 loop: CASTDRDRGLDTQYF. For the CDR3, the DNA is TGTGCCAGCACTGACCGGGACAGGGGTCTAGATACGCAGTATTTT. The full variable domain, rest sourced from reference TRBV11-2 and TRBJ2-3, is EAGVAQSPRYKIIEKRQSVAFWCNPISGHATLYWYQQILGQGPKLLIQFQNNGVVDDSQLPKDRFSAERLKGVDSTLKIQPAKLEDSAVYLCASTDRDRGLDTQYFGPGTRLTVL.

The chain couples TRBV4-1 to TRBJ2-2, with 7 bases lining up with TRBD2. CDR1 and CDR2 from the germline V gene are MGHRA and YSYEKL. CDR3 length: 15 amino acids. The V and J ends lost 1 base and 2 bases, in that order; junction bases with no gene match: 1. The CDR3 here is CASSQASGNTGELFF. In DNA form, the CDR3 reads TGCGCCAGCAGCCAAGCTAGCGGAAACACCGGGGAGCTGTTTTTT.

The genes are TRBV30 and TRBJ1-5, with unresolved D. Germline V gene data show CDR1 as GTSNPN and CDR2 as SVGIG (reference sequence). The CDR3 covers 14 residues. Trimming took off 5 bases at V and 0 bases at J, with 11 bases between the two ends. CDR3 nucleotides: TGTGCCTGGGGGGAGACAAATAGCAATCAGCCCCAGCATTTT. Amino acids: CAWGETNSNQPQHF.

The chain combines TRBV5-4 with TRBJ2-1; D gene ambiguous. V dropped 0 bases and J dropped 8 bases, with 6 bases sitting between them. The CDR3 consists of 12 residues. Looked up from germline, CDR1 is SGHNT and CDR2 is YYREEE (reference sequence). CDR3: CASSLDIHEQFF. The CDR3 DNA reads as TGTGCCAGCAGCTTGGACATTCATGAGCAGTTCTTC.

The V call is TRBV6-4, the J call TRBJ2-3; D remains ambiguous. Germline assignment: CDR1 MRHNA and CDR2 SNTAGT. Trimming removed 6 bases at V and 0 bases at J, with 10 bases between. The CDR3 covers 14 residues. CDR3 sequence: CASSWADSTDTQYF. As DNA, the CDR3 is TGTGCCAGCAGCTGGGCCGATAGCACAGATACGCAGTATTTT.

The rearrangement uses TRBV5-1 and TRBJ2-5; D call uncertain. V shed 9 bases and J shed 5 bases, with 17 bases lying between them. The CDR3 has 13 amino acids. CDR1 and CDR2 (germline): SGHRS, YFSETQ. The CDR3 bases are TGCGCCACCTCCCCCCCTGGTGGGGAGACCCAGTACTTC. Translation: CATSPPGGETQYF.

This clone occurred a few times. V and J are TRBV4-1 and TRBJ1-1; D is unclear. The germline V and J ends were trimmed by 0 bases and 3 bases, with 11 bases remaining between them. The CDR3 extends over 15 amino acids. Germline V lookup: CDR1 MGHRA, CDR2 YSYEKL. CDR3 protein: CASSQDGSGDTEAFF. DNA for the CDR3: TGCGCCAGCAGCCAAGATGGCAGTGGGGACACTGAAGCTTTCTTT.

This clone was counted a single time. CDR3 amino acids: CASSSDRQETQYF. In DNA, the CDR3 is TGTGCCAGCAGCTCAGACAGGCAAGAGACCCAGTACTTC. V usage is TRBV7-9 and J usage is TRBJ2-5, with a weak D call TRBD1 (6 bases). The length of the CDR3 is 13 residues. Per germline, CDR1 SEHNR and CDR2 FQNEAQ (reference sequence). The V gene lost 4 bases and the J gene lost 2 bases, with 8 bases spanning the gap.

V is TRBV6-1 and J is TRBJ2-7; D ambiguous. V was pared by 6 bases and J by 0 bases, with 15 bases between. The germline CDR1 and CDR2 sequences are MNHNS and SASEGT. The CDR3 extends over 15 amino acids. The CDR3: CASRAGPSHSYEQYF. The CDR3 DNA is TGTGCCAGCAGGGCTGGACCGTCCCACTCCTACGAGCAGTACTTC.

The rearrangement uses TRBV6-6 and TRBJ1-1, with D unclear. The CDR3 totals 13 residues. Germline assignment: CDR1 MNHNY and CDR2 SVGAGI (reference sequence). V lost 0 bases, J lost 7 bases, and 9 bases lay in between. CDR3 sequence (DNA): TGTGCCAGCAGTTACTCCCTACAGATTGAAGCTTTCTTT. It translates to CASSYSLQIEAFF.

The chain is built from TRBV6-1 and TRBJ2-7; 7 bases map to TRBD2. This CDR3 is 15 amino acids long. Germline V CDR1 and CDR2: MNHNS, SASEGT. The ends lost 4 bases at V and 1 base at J; junction bases unmatched: 7. The CDR3 DNA reads TGTGCCAGCAGTGGAGCTAGCGGTGCTTCCTACGAGCAGTACTTC. Translating it yields CASSGASGASYEQYF.